This TCR beta chain comes out of a study of long-term antiretroviral therapy in people with HIV. Study results and limitations: HIV repertoires spanned narrower CDR3 length ranges than controls.

The CDR3 consists of 16 residues. Trimming took 5 bases from V and 0 from J; bases not matched to a gene: 7. CDR1 and CDR2 from the germline V gene are SEHNR and FQNEAQ (reference sequence). Concerning this clone itself: Its antigen remains unidentified.

Run at survey level, the immunoSEQ assay was version v3.0. Clones were read by immunoSEQ multiplex PCR, and TCRdb kept only the in-frame ones, dropping some. The data contain about 32,000 clones, roughly 98% of them singletons. Every donor contributed at least one pre-ART and at least two post-ART PBMC samples. Amounts of 1-10 million cryopreserved PBMC were held in the samples before DNA extraction. This clonotype was sampled from a man between 25 and 39 years old with HIV. This specimen was unsorted PBMCs, taken 7.6 years after starting antiretroviral therapy. The gene calls are TRBV7-9 and TRBJ2-4, with 7 bases that match TRBD2. As DNA, the CDR3 is TGTGCCAGCAGCCCACGGCTAGCGGTAGCCAAAAACATTCAGTACTTC. Its translation: CASSPRLAVAKNIQYF.